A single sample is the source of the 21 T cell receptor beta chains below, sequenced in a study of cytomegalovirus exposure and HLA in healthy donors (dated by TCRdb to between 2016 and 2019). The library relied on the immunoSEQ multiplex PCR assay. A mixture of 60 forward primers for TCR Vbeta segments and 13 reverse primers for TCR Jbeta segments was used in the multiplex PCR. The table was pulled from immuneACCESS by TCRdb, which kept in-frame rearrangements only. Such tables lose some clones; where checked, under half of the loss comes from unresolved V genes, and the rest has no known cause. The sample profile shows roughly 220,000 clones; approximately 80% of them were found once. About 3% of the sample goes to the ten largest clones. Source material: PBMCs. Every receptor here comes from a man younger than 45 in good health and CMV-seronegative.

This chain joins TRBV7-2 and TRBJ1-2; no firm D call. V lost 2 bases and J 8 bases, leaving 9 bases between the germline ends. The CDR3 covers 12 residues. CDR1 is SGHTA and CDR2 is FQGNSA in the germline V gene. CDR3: CASSLRSGGYTF. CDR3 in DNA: TGTGCCAGCAGCTTACGGTCGGGAGGCTACACCTTC.

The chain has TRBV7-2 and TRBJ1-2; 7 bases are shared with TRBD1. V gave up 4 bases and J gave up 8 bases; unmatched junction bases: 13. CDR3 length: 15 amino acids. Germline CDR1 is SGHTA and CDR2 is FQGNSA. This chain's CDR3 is CASSSLGGGVGGYTF. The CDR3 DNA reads TGTGCCAGCAGCTCGCTCGGAGGGGGCGTTGGGGGCTACACCTTC.

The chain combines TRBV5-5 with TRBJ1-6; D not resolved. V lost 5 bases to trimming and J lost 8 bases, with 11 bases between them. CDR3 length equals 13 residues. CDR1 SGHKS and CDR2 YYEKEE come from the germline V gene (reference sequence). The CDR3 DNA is TGTGCCAGCAGACCCTACCAAGATTCACCCCTCCACTTT. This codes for CASRPYQDSPLHF.

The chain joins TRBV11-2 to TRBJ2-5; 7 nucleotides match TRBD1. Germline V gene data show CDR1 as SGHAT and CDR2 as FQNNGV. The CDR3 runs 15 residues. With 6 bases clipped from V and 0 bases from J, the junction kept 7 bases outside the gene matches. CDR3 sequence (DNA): TGTGCCAGCAGGTTCAGGGGGTTGGACCAAGAGACCCAGTACTTC. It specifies CASRFRGLDQETQYF.

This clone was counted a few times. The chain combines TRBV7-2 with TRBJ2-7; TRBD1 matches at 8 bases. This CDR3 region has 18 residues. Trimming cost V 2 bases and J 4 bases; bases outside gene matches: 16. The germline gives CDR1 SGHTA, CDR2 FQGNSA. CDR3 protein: CASSLMGHVTGADYEQYF. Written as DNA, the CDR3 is TGTGCCAGCAGCTTAATGGGACATGTGACAGGGGCGGATTACGAGCAGTACTTC.

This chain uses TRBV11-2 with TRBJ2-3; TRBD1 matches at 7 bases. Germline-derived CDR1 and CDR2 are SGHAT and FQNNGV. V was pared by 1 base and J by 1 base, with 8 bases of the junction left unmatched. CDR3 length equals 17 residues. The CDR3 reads CASSLAVTGVRTDTQYF. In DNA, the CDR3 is TGTGCCAGCAGCTTAGCCGTTACAGGGGTCCGCACAGATACGCAGTATTTT. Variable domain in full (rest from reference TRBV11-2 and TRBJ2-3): EAGVAQSPRYKIIEKRQSVAFWCNPISGHATLYWYQQILGQGPKLLIQFQNNGVVDDSQLPKDRFSAERLKGVDSTLKIQPAKLEDSAVYLCASSLAVTGVRTDTQYFGPGTRLTVL.

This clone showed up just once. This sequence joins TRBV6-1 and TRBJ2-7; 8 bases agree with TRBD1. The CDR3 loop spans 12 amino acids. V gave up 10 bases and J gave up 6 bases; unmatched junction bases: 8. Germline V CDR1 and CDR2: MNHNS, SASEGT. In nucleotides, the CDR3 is TGTGCCACCGGACAGGGTTCAGGCGAGCAGTACTTC. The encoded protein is CATGQGSGEQYF.

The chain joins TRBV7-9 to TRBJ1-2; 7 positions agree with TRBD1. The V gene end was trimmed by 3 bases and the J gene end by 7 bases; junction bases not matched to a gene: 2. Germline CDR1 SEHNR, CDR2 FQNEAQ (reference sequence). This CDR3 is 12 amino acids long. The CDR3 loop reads CASSFNRGGYTF. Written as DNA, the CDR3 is TGTGCCAGCAGCTTCAACAGGGGTGGCTACACCTTC.

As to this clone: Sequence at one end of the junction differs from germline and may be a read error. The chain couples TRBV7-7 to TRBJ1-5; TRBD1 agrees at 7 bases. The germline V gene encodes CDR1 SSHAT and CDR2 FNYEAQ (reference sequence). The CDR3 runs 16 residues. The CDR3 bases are TGTGCTAGCAGCTTCCCGACAGGGAGGTGCAATCAGCCCCAGCATTTT. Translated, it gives CASSFPTGRCNQPQHF.

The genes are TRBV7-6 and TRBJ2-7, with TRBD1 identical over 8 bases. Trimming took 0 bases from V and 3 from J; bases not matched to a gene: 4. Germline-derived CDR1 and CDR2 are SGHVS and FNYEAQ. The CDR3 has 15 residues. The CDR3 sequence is CASSLAPTGGYEQYF. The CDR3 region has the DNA TGTGCCAGCAGCTTAGCGCCCACAGGGGGCTACGAGCAGTACTTC.

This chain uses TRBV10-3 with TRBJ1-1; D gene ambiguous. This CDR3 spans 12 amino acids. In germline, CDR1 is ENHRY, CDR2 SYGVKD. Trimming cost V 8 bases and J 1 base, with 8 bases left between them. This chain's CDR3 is CAIGERNTEAFF. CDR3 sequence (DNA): TGTGCCATCGGGGAGAGGAACACTGAAGCTTTCTTT.

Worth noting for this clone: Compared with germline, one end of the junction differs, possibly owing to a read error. CDR3 bases: TGCGCCAGCACCACCGGGACAGGGATGAGGAACACTGAAGCTCTCTTT. Its translation is CASTTGTGMRNTEALF. This chain connects TRBV5-1 to TRBJ1-1, with 9 bases aligning to TRBD1. CDR1 SGHRS and CDR2 YFSETQ come from the germline V gene. The CDR3 runs 16 residues.

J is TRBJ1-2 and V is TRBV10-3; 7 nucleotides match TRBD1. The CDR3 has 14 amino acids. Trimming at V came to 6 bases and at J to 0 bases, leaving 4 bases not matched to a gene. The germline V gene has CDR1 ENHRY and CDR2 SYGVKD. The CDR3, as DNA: TGTGCCATCAGCGCTGGGACAGCTAACTATGGCTACACCTTC. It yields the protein CAISAGTANYGYTF.

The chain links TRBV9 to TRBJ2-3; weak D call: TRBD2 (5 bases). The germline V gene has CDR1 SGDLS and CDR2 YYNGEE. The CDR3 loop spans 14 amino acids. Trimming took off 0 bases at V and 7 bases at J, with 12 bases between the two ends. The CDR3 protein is CASSVAPDSYTQYF. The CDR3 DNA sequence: TGTGCCAGCAGCGTAGCCCCGGACTCTTATACGCAGTATTTT.

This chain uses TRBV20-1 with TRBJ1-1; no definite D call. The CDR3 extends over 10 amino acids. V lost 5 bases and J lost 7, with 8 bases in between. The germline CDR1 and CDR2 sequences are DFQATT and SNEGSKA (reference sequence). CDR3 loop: CSAPRVEAFF. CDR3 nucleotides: TGCAGTGCTCCCCGTGTTGAAGCTTTCTTT.

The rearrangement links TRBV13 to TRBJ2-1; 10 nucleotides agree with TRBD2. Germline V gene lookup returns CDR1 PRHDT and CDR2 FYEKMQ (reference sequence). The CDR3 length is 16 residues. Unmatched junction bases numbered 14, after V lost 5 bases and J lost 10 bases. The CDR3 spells CASSAPLAGALMEQFF. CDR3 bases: TGTGCCAGCAGCGCCCCGCTAGCGGGGGCCCTCATGGAGCAGTTCTTC.

The CDR3, as DNA: TGTGCCAGCACCTCGGCCGGGACTAGCGGGTACGAGCAGTACTTC. Its translation: CASTSAGTSGYEQYF. This sequence joins TRBV6-6 and TRBJ2-7; TRBD2 matches 12 bases. CDR1 is MNHNY, CDR2 SVGAGI, per germline (reference sequence). V trimming: 7 bases; J trimming: 4 bases; junction bases outside the gene matches: 8. The CDR3 spans 15 residues.

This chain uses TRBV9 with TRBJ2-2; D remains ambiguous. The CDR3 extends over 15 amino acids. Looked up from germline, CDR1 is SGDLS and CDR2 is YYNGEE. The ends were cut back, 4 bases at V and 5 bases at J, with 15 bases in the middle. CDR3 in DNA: TGTGCCAGCAGCTCCCACCGGTATCGAACCGGGGAGCTGTTTTTT. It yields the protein CASSSHRYRTGELFF.

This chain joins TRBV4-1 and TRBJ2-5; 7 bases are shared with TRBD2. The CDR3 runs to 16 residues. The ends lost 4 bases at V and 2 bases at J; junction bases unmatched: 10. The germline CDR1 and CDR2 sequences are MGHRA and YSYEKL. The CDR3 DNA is TGCGCCAGCAGCCCCTTGAGCGGGGTCCTACAAGAGACCCAGTACTTC. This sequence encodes CASSPLSGVLQETQYF.

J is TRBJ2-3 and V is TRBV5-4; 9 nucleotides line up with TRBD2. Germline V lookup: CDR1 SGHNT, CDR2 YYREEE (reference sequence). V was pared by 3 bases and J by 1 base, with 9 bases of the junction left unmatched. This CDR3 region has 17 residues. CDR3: CASSSLAGALGTDTQYF. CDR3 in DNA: TGTGCCAGCAGCTCATTAGCGGGGGCCCTCGGCACAGATACGCAGTATTTT. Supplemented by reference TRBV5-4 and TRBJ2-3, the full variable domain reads ETGVTQSPTHLIKTRGQQVTLRCSSQSGHNTVSWYQQALGQGPQFIFQYYREEENGRGNFPPRFSGLQFPNYSSELNVNALELDDSALYLCASSSLAGALGTDTQYFGPGTRLTVL.

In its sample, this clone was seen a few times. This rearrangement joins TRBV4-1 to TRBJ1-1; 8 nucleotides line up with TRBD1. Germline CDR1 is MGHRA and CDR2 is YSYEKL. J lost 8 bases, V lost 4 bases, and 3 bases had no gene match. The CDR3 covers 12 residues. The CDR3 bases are TGCGCCAGCAGCCTTTCAGGGGGCGAAGCTTTCTTT. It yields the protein CASSLSGGEAFF.